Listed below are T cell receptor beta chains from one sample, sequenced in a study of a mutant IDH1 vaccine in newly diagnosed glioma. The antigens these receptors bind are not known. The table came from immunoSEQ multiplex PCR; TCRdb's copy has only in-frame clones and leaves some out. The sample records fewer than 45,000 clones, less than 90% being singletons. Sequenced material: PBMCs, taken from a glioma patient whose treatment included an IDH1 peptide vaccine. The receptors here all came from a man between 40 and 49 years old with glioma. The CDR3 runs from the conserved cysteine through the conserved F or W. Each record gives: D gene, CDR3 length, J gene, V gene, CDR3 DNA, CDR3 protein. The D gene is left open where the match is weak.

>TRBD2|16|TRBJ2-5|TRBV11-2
TGTGCCAGCAGCTTCAGGTCTAGCGGGAGGGAAGAGACCCAGTACTTC
CASSFRSSGREETQYF
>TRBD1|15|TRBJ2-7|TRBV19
TGTGCCAGTAGTGACTCCGGGACAGGGGGCTACGAGCAGTACTTC
CASSDSGTGGYEQYF
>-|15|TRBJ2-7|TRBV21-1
TGTGCCAGCCACGGGCCCCAGGGAATACTGTTCGAGCAGTACTTC
CASHGPQGILFEQYF
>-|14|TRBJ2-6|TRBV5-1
TGCGCCAGCAGCCAAATGTCGGGGGCCAACGTCCTGACTTTC
CASSQMSGANVLTF
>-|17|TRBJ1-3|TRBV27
TGTGCCAGCAGTTTATCCGGGACGAGGTTCTCTGGAAACACCATATATTTT
CASSLSGTRFSGNTIYF
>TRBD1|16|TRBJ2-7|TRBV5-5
TGTGCCAGCACAGCCACAGGGGACGCTAGCTCCTACGAGCAGTACTTC
CASTATGDASSYEQYF
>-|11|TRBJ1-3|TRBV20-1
TGCAGTGCAAAAGTCTTTGACACCATATATTTT
CSAKVFDTIYF
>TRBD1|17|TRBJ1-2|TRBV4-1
TGCGCCAGCAGCCAAGATCGCCGAGACAGGGGGCAAGGTGGCTACACCTTC
CASSQDRRDRGQGGYTF
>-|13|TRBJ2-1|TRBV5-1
TGCGCCAGCAGCGCCCGGACGAACAATGAGCAGTTCTTC
CASSARTNNEQFF
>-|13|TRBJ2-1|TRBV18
TGTGCCAGCTCACCACCCACAGGCAATGAGCAGTTCTTC
CASSPPTGNEQFF
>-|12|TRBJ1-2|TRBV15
TGTGCCACCAGCAGAGAAGGGGGTGGCTACACCTTC
CATSREGGGYTF
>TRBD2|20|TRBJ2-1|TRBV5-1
TGCGCCAGCAGCTTGTTAACCCCCGGACTAGCGGGTGCCGGATACAATGAGCAGTTCTTC
CASSLLTPGLAGAGYNEQFF
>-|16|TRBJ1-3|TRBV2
TGTGCCAGCAGTGAAGGATGGGGGGGGACTGGAAACACCATATATTTT
CASSEGWGGTGNTIYF
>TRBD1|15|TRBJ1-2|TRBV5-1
TGCGCCAGCAGCGTGACAGGGGAAAGGGAACGCGGCTACACCTTC
CASSVTGERERGYTF
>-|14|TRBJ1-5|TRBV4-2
TGTGCCAGCGAGGAGGGGGTGAGCAATCAGCCCCAGCATTTT
CASEEGVSNQPQHF
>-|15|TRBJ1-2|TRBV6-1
TGTGCCAGCAGTGAAGCGTTGGGGTCTAACTATGGCTACACCTTC
CASSEALGSNYGYTF
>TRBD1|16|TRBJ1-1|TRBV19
TGTGCCAGTAGTATCCCGGACAGGGGAATGAACACTGAAGCTTTCTTT
CASSIPDRGMNTEAFF